These T cell receptor beta chains were read from a single sample in a study of blood T cell repertoires in COVID-19. Sequencing used immunoSEQ multiplex PCR; TCRdb keeps in-frame clones, though not all of them. In the table there are hundreds of thousands of clones, about 89% of which are singletons. The sequencing input was PBMCs or T cells enriched from blood (not recorded which). The receptors were sampled from a woman between 35 and 50 years old who had recovered from COVID-19. Both conserved end residues are part of each CDR3. The D gene is left open where the match is weak. For some rows the clone size is stated as once, few or many, or as a class when expanded; others skip it.

j_gene: TRBJ1-4; abundance: few; len: 15; d_gene: TRBD1; v_gene: TRBV19; CDR3aa: CASSIPGQGWEKLFF; CDR3nt: TGTGCCAGTAGTATTCCCGGACAGGGTTGGGAAAAACTGTTTTTT
j_gene: TRBJ1-1; abundance: -; len: 12; d_gene: TRBD1; v_gene: TRBV29-1; CDR3aa: CSVEGAGGLAFF; CDR3nt: TGCAGCGTTGAAGGAGCAGGGGGCTTAGCTTTCTTT
j_gene: TRBJ2-7; abundance: -; len: 14; d_gene: -; v_gene: TRBV2; CDR3aa: CASSAVPYSYEQYF; CDR3nt: TGTGCCAGCAGTGCGGTTCCCTACTCCTACGAGCAGTACTTC
j_gene: TRBJ2-3; abundance: once; len: 15; d_gene: -; v_gene: TRBV4-3; CDR3aa: CASSQGNGPQYTQYF; CDR3nt: TGCGCCAGCAGCCAAGGAAATGGCCCCCAGTATACGCAGTATTTT
j_gene: TRBJ2-1; abundance: -; len: 15; d_gene: TRBD2; v_gene: TRBV18; CDR3aa: CASSFGLADYNEQFF; CDR3nt: TGTGCCAGCTCATTCGGACTAGCGGACTACAATGAGCAGTTCTTC
j_gene: TRBJ1-4; abundance: -; len: 13; d_gene: TRBD1; v_gene: TRBV5-1; CDR3aa: CASTARQGEKLFF; CDR3nt: TGCGCCAGCACCGCACGACAGGGGGAAAAACTGTTTTTT
j_gene: TRBJ1-1; abundance: -; len: 12; d_gene: -; v_gene: TRBV7-9; CDR3aa: CASSLNGAEAFF; CDR3nt: TGTGCCAGCAGCTTAAATGGAGCGGAAGCTTTCTTT
j_gene: TRBJ2-5; abundance: -; len: 15; d_gene: TRBD1; v_gene: TRBV11-1; CDR3aa: CASSLAWDRAATQYF; CDR3nt: TGTGCCAGCAGCTTAGCTTGGGACAGGGCAGCGACCCAGTACTTC
j_gene: TRBJ2-7; abundance: -; len: 14; d_gene: TRBD1; v_gene: TRBV28; CDR3aa: CASSTGTGQDEQYF; CDR3nt: TGTGCCAGCAGTACCGGGACAGGCCAAGACGAGCAGTACTTC
j_gene: TRBJ1-1; abundance: -; len: 17; d_gene: -; v_gene: TRBV11-3; CDR3aa: CASSLDRYGHLRTEAFF; CDR3nt: TGTGCCAGCAGCTTAGATCGTTACGGACACTTGAGGACTGAAGCTTTCTTT
j_gene: TRBJ2-2; abundance: -; len: 17; d_gene: TRBD2; v_gene: TRBV13; CDR3aa: CASSFGTSGRPSGELFF; CDR3nt: TGTGCCAGCAGCTTTGGGACTAGCGGGAGACCGAGCGGGGAGCTGTTTTTT
j_gene: TRBJ1-5; abundance: -; len: 15; d_gene: -; v_gene: TRBV5-1; CDR3aa: CASSLGPWSNQPQHF; CDR3nt: TGCGCCAGCAGCTTGGGGCCTTGGAGCAATCAGCCCCAGCATTTT
j_gene: TRBJ2-1; abundance: -; len: 11; d_gene: -; v_gene: TRBV5-6; CDR3aa: CASSLYNEQFF; CDR3nt: TGTGCCAGCAGCCTATACAATGAGCAGTTCTTC
j_gene: TRBJ2-1; abundance: once; len: 14; d_gene: -; v_gene: TRBV19; CDR3aa: CASSIAGETNEQFF; CDR3nt: TGTGCCAGTAGTATAGCGGGAGAAACGAATGAGCAGTTCTTC
j_gene: TRBJ1-6; abundance: -; len: 15; d_gene: TRBD1; v_gene: TRBV19; CDR3aa: CASSIGTGSNSPLHF; CDR3nt: TGTGCCAGTAGTATTGGGACAGGGTCTAATTCACCCCTCCACTTT
j_gene: TRBJ1-5; abundance: -; len: 15; d_gene: -; v_gene: TRBV19; CDR3aa: CASSPSPVGGQPQHF; CDR3nt: TGTGCCAGTAGTCCAAGCCCTGTCGGGGGTCAGCCCCAGCATTTT
j_gene: TRBJ2-3; abundance: -; len: 16; d_gene: -; v_gene: TRBV21-1; CDR3aa: CASSKGGQGAGDTQYF; CDR3nt: TGTGCCAGCAGCAAAGGGGGACAGGGGGCTGGAGATACGCAGTATTTT
j_gene: TRBJ1-3; abundance: -; len: 14; d_gene: -; v_gene: TRBV6-5; CDR3aa: CASRLREPGNTIYF; CDR3nt: TGTGCCAGCAGACTTCGGGAGCCTGGAAACACCATATATTTT
j_gene: TRBJ1-2; abundance: -; len: 13; d_gene: -; v_gene: TRBV29-1; CDR3aa: CSVGWDTAYGYTF; CDR3nt: TGCAGCGTTGGATGGGACACGGCTTATGGCTACACCTTC
j_gene: TRBJ2-1; abundance: -; len: 13; d_gene: -; v_gene: TRBV12-3/TRBV12-4; CDR3aa: CASSVLAYNEQFF; CDR3nt: TGTGCCAGCTCGGTCCTAGCCTACAATGAGCAGTTCTTC
j_gene: TRBJ1-2; abundance: -; len: 14; d_gene: -; v_gene: TRBV7-2; CDR3aa: CASSLKSQGSGYTF; CDR3nt: TGTGCCAGCAGCTTAAAATCCCAGGGAAGTGGCTACACCTTC
j_gene: TRBJ2-7; abundance: -; len: 14; d_gene: -; v_gene: TRBV19; CDR3aa: CASSKGDLIDEQYF; CDR3nt: TGTGCCAGCTCGAAGGGGGACCTGATCGACGAGCAGTACTTC
j_gene: TRBJ2-7; abundance: -; len: 13; d_gene: -; v_gene: TRBV28; CDR3aa: CASSSSGLWEQYF; CDR3nt: TGTGCCAGCAGCTCAAGCGGTTTATGGGAGCAGTACTTC
j_gene: TRBJ2-1; abundance: -; len: 16; d_gene: TRBD2; v_gene: TRBV18; CDR3aa: CASSYSGGLGNNEQFF; CDR3nt: TGTGCCAGCTCGTACTCGGGGGGGCTAGGAAACAATGAGCAGTTCTTC
j_gene: TRBJ2-7; abundance: -; len: 14; d_gene: TRBD1; v_gene: TRBV29-1; CDR3aa: CSVEGTGEGYEQYF; CDR3nt: TGCAGCGTTGAAGGGACAGGGGAAGGGTACGAGCAGTACTTC
j_gene: TRBJ1-2; abundance: -; len: 12; d_gene: -; v_gene: TRBV29-1; CDR3aa: CSGVSGGEGYTF; CDR3nt: TGCAGCGGTGTGTCGGGGGGCGAGGGCTACACCTTC
j_gene: TRBJ1-5; abundance: few; len: 15; d_gene: -; v_gene: TRBV19; CDR3aa: CASSGGISRGQPQHF; CDR3nt: TGTGCCAGTAGTGGGGGGATCTCTAGGGGTCAGCCCCAGCATTTT
j_gene: TRBJ1-1; abundance: -; len: 15; d_gene: -; v_gene: TRBV30; CDR3aa: CAWSAPNAGNTEAFF; CDR3nt: TGTGCCTGGAGTGCCCCCAACGCGGGGAACACTGAAGCTTTCTTT
j_gene: TRBJ2-7; abundance: once; len: 15; d_gene: TRBD2; v_gene: TRBV5-1; CDR3aa: CASSPGTSGNNEQYF; CDR3nt: TGCGCCAGCAGCCCTGGGACTAGCGGGAACAACGAGCAGTACTTC
j_gene: TRBJ2-7; abundance: once; len: 14; d_gene: -; v_gene: TRBV7-9; CDR3aa: CASSLVRGGYEQYF; CDR3nt: TGTGCCAGCAGCTTAGTGAGGGGGGGCTACGAGCAGTACTTC
j_gene: TRBJ2-1; abundance: -; len: 16; d_gene: TRBD2; v_gene: TRBV4-1; CDR3aa: CASSQVLAGEGLEQFF; CDR3nt: TGCGCCAGCAGCCAAGTTCTGGCGGGAGAAGGGCTTGAGCAGTTCTTC
j_gene: TRBJ2-7; abundance: -; len: 13; d_gene: TRBD1; v_gene: TRBV27; CDR3aa: CASSSGQPAEQYF; CDR3nt: TGTGCCAGCAGTTCGGGACAGCCGGCCGAGCAGTACTTC
j_gene: TRBJ1-3; abundance: -; len: 14; d_gene: -; v_gene: TRBV18; CDR3aa: CASSPLLEGNTIYF; CDR3nt: TGTGCCAGCTCACCATTGTTGGAGGGAAACACCATATATTTT
j_gene: TRBJ2-1; abundance: -; len: 15; d_gene: -; v_gene: TRBV10-3; CDR3aa: CAISVGLAKNNEQFF; CDR3nt: TGTGCCATCAGTGTAGGGCTAGCGAAGAACAATGAGCAGTTCTTC
j_gene: TRBJ2-7; abundance: -; len: 11; d_gene: -; v_gene: TRBV27; CDR3aa: CASMTGYEQYF; CDR3nt: TGTGCCAGCATGACGGGGTACGAGCAGTACTTC
j_gene: TRBJ2-7; abundance: -; len: 15; d_gene: TRBD1; v_gene: TRBV11-2; CDR3aa: CASRGVTGTPYEQYF; CDR3nt: TGTGCCAGCAGAGGGGTGACAGGGACCCCCTACGAGCAGTACTTC
j_gene: TRBJ2-3; abundance: -; len: 14; d_gene: -; v_gene: TRBV3-1/TRBV3-2; CDR3aa: CASSPGFSTDTQYF; CDR3nt: TGTGCCAGCAGCCCAGGGTTTAGCACAGATACGCAGTATTTT
j_gene: TRBJ1-6; abundance: once; len: 15; d_gene: TRBD1; v_gene: TRBV11-2; CDR3aa: CASSSLTGTNSPLHF; CDR3nt: TGTGCCAGCAGCTCCTTGACAGGGACTAATTCACCCCTCCACTTT
j_gene: TRBJ2-5; abundance: -; len: 14; d_gene: TRBD2; v_gene: TRBV7-2; CDR3aa: CASSLGGGAKTQYF; CDR3nt: TGTGCCAGCAGCTTAGGCGGGGGGGCGAAGACCCAGTACTTC
j_gene: TRBJ2-3; abundance: -; len: 15; d_gene: TRBD2; v_gene: TRBV6-5; CDR3aa: CASTMGLAGTDTQYF; CDR3nt: TGTGCCAGCACCATGGGACTAGCGGGGACAGATACGCAGTATTTT
j_gene: TRBJ1-5; abundance: -; len: 14; d_gene: -; v_gene: TRBV7-8; CDR3aa: CASSISHLNQPQHF; CDR3nt: TGTGCCAGCAGCATTAGCCATCTCAATCAGCCCCAGCATTTT
j_gene: TRBJ1-2; abundance: -; len: 14; d_gene: TRBD1; v_gene: TRBV27; CDR3aa: CASSQTGAGYGYTF; CDR3nt: TGTGCCAGCAGTCAGACAGGGGCGGGCTATGGCTACACCTTC